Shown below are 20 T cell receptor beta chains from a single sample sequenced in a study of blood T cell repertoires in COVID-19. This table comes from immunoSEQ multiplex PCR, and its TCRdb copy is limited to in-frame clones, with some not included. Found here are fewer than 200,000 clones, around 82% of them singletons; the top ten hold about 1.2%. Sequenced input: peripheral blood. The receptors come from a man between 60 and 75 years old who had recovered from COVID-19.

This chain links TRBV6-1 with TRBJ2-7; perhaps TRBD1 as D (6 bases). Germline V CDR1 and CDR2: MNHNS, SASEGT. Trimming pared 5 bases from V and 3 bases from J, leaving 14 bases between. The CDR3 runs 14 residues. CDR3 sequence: CASSSLQGIYEQYF. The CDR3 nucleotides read TGTGCCAGCAGTTCCCTACAGGGAATCTACGAGCAGTACTTC.

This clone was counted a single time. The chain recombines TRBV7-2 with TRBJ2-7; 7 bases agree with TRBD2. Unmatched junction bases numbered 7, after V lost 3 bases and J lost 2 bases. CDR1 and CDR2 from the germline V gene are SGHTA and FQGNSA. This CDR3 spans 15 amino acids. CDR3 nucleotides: TGTGCCAGCAGCTTGGGAGAAGCGGGGCCCTACGAGCAGTACTTC. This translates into CASSLGEAGPYEQYF.

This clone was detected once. The CDR3 reads CATSEPGLGGGELFF. DNA for the CDR3: TGTGCCACCAGTGAGCCGGGACTAGGGGGCGGGGAGCTGTTTTTT. The genes are TRBV24-1 and TRBJ2-2; 8 bases match TRBD2. Trimming removed 4 bases from V and 7 bases from J; junction bases left unmatched: 7. The CDR3 has 15 amino acids. The germline V gene has CDR1 KGHDR and CDR2 SFDVKD.

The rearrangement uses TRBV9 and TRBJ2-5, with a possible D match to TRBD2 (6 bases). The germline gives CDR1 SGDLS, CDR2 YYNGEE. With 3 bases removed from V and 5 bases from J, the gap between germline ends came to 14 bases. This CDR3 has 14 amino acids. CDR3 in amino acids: CASSGDSGTETQYF. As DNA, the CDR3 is TGTGCCAGCAGCGGGGACTCGGGTACGGAGACCCAGTACTTC. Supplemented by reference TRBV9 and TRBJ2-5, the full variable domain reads DSGVTQTPKHLITATGQRVTLRCSPRSGDLSVYWYQQSLDQGLQFLIQYYNGEERAKGNILERFSAQQFPDLHSELNLSSLELGDSALYFCASSGDSGTETQYFGPGTRLLVL.

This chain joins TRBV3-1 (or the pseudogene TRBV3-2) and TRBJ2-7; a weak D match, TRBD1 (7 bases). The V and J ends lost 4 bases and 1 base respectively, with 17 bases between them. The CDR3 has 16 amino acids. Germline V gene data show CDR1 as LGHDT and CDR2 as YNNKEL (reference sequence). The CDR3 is CASSRGGGSNSYEQYF. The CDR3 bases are TGTGCCAGCAGCCGAGGAGGGGGCTCAAATTCCTACGAGCAGTACTTC.

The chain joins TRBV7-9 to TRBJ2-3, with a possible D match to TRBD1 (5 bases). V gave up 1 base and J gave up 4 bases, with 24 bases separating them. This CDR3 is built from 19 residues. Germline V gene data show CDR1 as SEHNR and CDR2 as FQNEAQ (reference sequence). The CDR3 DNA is TGTGCCAGCAGCTTAGGTCCAGGACATACGAACAATATAGCAGATACGCAGTATTTT. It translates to CASSLGPGHTNNIADTQYF.

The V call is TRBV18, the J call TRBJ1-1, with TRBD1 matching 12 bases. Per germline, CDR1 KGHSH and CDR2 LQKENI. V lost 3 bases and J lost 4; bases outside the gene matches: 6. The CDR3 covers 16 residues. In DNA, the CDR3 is TGTGCCAGCTCACCGACGGGACAGGGGGCCGGCACTGAAGCTTTCTTT. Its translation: CASSPTGQGAGTEAFF. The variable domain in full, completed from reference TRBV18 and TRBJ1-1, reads NAGVMQNPRHLVRRRGQEARLRCSPMKGHSHVYWYRQLPEEGLKFMVYLQKENIIDESGMPKERFSAEFPKEGPSILRIQQVVRGDSAAYFCASSPTGQGAGTEAFFGQGTRLTVV.

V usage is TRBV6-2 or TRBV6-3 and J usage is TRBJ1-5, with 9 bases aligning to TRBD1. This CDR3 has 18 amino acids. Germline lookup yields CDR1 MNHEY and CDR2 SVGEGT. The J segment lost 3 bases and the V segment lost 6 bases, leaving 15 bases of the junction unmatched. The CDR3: CASSNNGPGQGINQPQHF. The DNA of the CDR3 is TGTGCCAGCAGCAACAACGGACCGGGACAGGGAATCAATCAGCCCCAGCATTTT.

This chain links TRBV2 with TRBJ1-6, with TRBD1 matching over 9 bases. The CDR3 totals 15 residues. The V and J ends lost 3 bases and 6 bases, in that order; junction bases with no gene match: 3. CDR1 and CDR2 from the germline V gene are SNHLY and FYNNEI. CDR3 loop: CASSEGTGSNSPLHF. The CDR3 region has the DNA TGTGCCAGCAGTGAGGGGACAGGGAGTAATTCACCCCTCCACTTT.

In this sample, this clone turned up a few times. The chain's CDR3 is CATSPERMNTEAFF. CDR3 sequence (DNA): TGTGCCACTTCACCAGAGAGGATGAACACTGAAGCTTTCTTT. V gene TRBV6-5 combines with J gene TRBJ1-1; D remains ambiguous. V was clipped by 10 bases and J by 0 bases, with 15 bases between them. CDR3 length: 14 residues. Germline CDR1 and CDR2: MNHEY and SVGAGI.

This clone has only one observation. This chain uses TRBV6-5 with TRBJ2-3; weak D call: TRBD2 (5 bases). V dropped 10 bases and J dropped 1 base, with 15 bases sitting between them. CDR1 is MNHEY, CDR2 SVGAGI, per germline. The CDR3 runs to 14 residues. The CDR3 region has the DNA TGTGCCACCCGGGGTGCAGGAGGCACAGATACGCAGTATTTT. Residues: CATRGAGGTDTQYF.

CDR3 amino acids: CASSQTGGSTDTQYF. The DNA of the CDR3 is TGCGCCAGCAGCCAAACCGGGGGGTCTACAGATACGCAGTATTTT. J is TRBJ2-3 and V is TRBV4-1, with TRBD2 matching 7 bases. The V segment lost 2 bases and the J segment 3 bases; nucleotides outside the gene matches: 5. CDR1 is MGHRA and CDR2 is YSYEKL in the germline V gene. CDR3 length: 15 residues.

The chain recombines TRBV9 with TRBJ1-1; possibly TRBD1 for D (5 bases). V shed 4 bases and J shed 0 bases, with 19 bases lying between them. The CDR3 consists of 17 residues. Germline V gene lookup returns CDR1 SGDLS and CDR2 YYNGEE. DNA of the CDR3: TGTGCCAGCAGCACTACCGGGACTCCCAAGTTGAACACTGAAGCTTTCTTT. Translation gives CASSTTGTPKLNTEAFF.

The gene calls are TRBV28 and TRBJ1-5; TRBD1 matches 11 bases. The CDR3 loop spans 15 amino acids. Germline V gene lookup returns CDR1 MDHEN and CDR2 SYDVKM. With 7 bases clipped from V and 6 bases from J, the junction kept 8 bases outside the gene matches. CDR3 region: CASTLGGTGGQPQHF. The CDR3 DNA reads TGTGCCAGCACATTGGGGGGGACAGGGGGTCAGCCCCAGCATTTT.

The CDR3 spells CASSVGTGLAGGEQFF. CDR3 bases: TGTGCCAGCAGCGTGGGAACGGGACTAGCGGGGGGTGAGCAGTTCTTC. The V gene is TRBV9, the J gene TRBJ2-1; 15 bases align to TRBD2. The CDR3 covers 16 residues. The germline V gene encodes CDR1 SGDLS and CDR2 YYNGEE. Losses at the gene ends were 2 bases for V and 9 bases for J; bases not matched to a gene: 6.

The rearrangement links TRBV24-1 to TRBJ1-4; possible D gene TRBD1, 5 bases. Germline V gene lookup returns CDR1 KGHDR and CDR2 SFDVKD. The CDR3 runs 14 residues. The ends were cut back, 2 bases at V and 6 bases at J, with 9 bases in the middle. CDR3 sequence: CATSDSGGDEKLFF. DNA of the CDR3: TGTGCCACCAGTGATTCGGGGGGGGATGAAAAACTGTTTTTT.

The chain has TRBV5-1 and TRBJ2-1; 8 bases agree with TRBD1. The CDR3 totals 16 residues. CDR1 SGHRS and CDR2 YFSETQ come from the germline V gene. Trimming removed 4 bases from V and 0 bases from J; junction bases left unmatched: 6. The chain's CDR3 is CASSKPGGDSYNEQFF. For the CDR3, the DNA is TGCGCCAGCAGCAAGCCAGGGGGCGACTCCTACAATGAGCAGTTCTTC.

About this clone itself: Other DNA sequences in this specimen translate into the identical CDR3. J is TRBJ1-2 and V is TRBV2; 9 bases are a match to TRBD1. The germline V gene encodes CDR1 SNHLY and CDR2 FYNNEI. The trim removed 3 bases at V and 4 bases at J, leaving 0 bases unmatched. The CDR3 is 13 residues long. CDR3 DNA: TGTGCCAGCAGTGAGGGACAGGGCTATGGCTACACCTTC. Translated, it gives CASSEGQGYGYTF.

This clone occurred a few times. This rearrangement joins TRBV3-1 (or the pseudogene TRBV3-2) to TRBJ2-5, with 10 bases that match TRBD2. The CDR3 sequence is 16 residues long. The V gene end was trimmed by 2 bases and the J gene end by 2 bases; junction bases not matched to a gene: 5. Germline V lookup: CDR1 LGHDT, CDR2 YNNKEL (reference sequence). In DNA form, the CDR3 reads TGTGCCAGCAGCCAAAGCGGGGGGGCCGGGCAAGAGACCCAGTACTTC. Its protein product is CASSQSGGAGQETQYF.

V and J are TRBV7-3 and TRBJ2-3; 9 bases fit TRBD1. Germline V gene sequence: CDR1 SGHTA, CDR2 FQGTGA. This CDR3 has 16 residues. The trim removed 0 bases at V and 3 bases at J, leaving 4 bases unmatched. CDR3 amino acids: CASSLTDRGRTDTQYF. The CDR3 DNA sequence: TGTGCCAGCAGCTTAACTGACAGGGGGAGAACAGATACGCAGTATTTT.